The clone carrying this T cell receptor (beta chain) was found once. These data come from a study of blood T cell repertoires in COVID-19. The J segment lost 5 bases and the V segment lost 2 bases, leaving 5 bases of the junction unmatched. The germline V gene has CDR1 LGHNA and CDR2 YSLEER. The CDR3 is 14 residues long. Original handling: Estimates of nucleated cell counts were drawn from the amplification of reference gene primers. Assay used: immunoSEQ multiplex PCR; TCRdb lists only in-frame clones, some missing. Clone size and the V and J calls come from that table; the DNA yielded D and trimming. The sample contains 180,000 or so clones, around 82% of which appear only once.

The sample taken for sequencing was peripheral blood. The rearrangement uses TRBV4-3 and TRBJ2-7; 8 bases line up with TRBD1. The TCR sequence derives from a man aged 55 to 70 who had recovered from COVID-19. CDR3 nucleotides: TGCGCCAGCAGCCAAAGGACAGGGCGCGACGAGCAGTACTTC. Amino acids: CASSQRTGRDEQYF.